Below, 21 T cell receptor beta chains from the same sample are listed, as sequenced in a study of CD8+CD57+ T cells in acquired aplastic anemia. Selection for sequencing was limited to patients who had shown CD8+CD57+ cell expansion by flow cytometry. The study profiled TCR beta VDJ and CDR3 using genomic DNA as template. A single record per CDR3 protein comes from TCRdb applying MiXCR to the reads. The sample consists of roughly 250,000 distinct CDR3 sequences, around 82% of them appearing once. Material for sequencing was sorted CD4+, CD8+, or CD8+CD57+ T cells (not recorded which) from PBMCs. These receptors were obtained from a human donor with aplastic anemia.

Concerning this clonotype itself: This may come from a read error, since a much larger clone is one base off. This chain links TRBV7-2 with TRBJ1-6; 10 bases line up with TRBD1. V was clipped by 3 bases and J by 15 bases; unmatched bases: 14. The CDR3 consists of 16 residues. In germline, CDR1 is SGHTA, CDR2 FQGNSA. The CDR3 DNA sequence: TGTGCCAGCAGCTTGACAGGGGGCGCCGACTATGGCCACCTCCACTTT. The encoded protein is CASSLTGGADYGHLHF.

Only one count was recorded for this clonotype. This rearrangement joins TRBV29-1 to TRBJ1-2, with a possible D match to TRBD1 (5 bases). V gave up 6 bases and J gave up 8 bases, with 16 bases separating them. Germline CDR1 reads SQVTM; CDR2 reads ANQGSEA. CDR3 length: 12 residues. The CDR3 region is CSVGGGRWGYTF. CDR3 in DNA: TGCAGCGTGGGGGGGGGACGATGGGGCTACACCTTC.

Details on this clonotype: One end of the junction varies from germline; a read error may be responsible. The chain carries TRBV7-9 and TRBJ1-1; D is unclear. The germline V gene encodes CDR1 SEHNR and CDR2 FQNEAQ (reference sequence). The CDR3 sequence is 14 residues long. CDR3 sequence (DNA): TGTGCCAGCAGCTTAGCGCAATTGACCACCGGGGAGCTGTTT. Protein product: CASSLAQLTTGELF.

The DNA of the CDR3 is TGTGCCACCGGGGGTAGCACAGATACGCAGTATTTT. Residues: CATGGSTDTQYF. V and J are TRBV24-1 and TRBJ2-3; D may match TRBD1 or TRBD2 (5 bases each). Germline V gives CDR1 KGHDR, CDR2 SFDVKD. This CDR3 contains 12 residues. Trimming stripped 9 bases from V and 0 bases from J, with 6 bases between.

V usage is TRBV11-1 and J usage is TRBJ2-6; D is possibly TRBD2 (6 bases). Germline V lookup: CDR1 SGHAT, CDR2 FQDESV (reference sequence). V was shortened by 3 bases and J by 4 bases, with 13 bases between the two germline ends. The CDR3 runs to 16 residues. The CDR3 loop is CASSLGGSHGANVLTF. In DNA, the CDR3 is TGTGCCAGCAGCTTGGGGGGTAGCCACGGGGCCAACGTCCTGACTTTC.

The chain couples TRBV13 to TRBJ2-7; 8 bases match TRBD1. CDR1 is PRHDT and CDR2 is FYEKMQ in the germline V gene (reference sequence). The CDR3 spans 14 residues. J was trimmed by 1 base and V by 4 bases; bases with no gene match: 3. The DNA of the CDR3 is TGTGCCAGCAGCTCGACAGGGGCGTCCTACGAGCAGTACTTC. It yields the protein CASSSTGASYEQYF.

This clonotype occurred once. This sequence joins TRBV11-3 and TRBJ2-1; 9 nucleotides line up with TRBD1. CDR3 size: 16 residues. Germline V lookup: CDR1 SGHNT, CDR2 YENEEA. V lost 0 bases to trimming and J lost 7 bases; unmatched junction nucleotides: 7. The CDR3 nucleotides are TGTGCCAGCAGCTTAGATCTGACAGGGGGAGTTAATGAGCAGTTCTTC. Its protein product is CASSLDLTGGVNEQFF.

On this clonotype itself: Given the absence of the conserved phenylalanine or tryptophan at the CDR3 end, a read error is likely. The genes are TRBV2 and TRBJ2-1; 9 bases align to TRBD2. Losses at the gene ends were 5 bases for V and 11 bases for J; bases not matched to a gene: 13. Germline assignment: CDR1 SNHLY and CDR2 FYNNEI. This CDR3 has 15 amino acids. The CDR3 spells CASSLGGGGAYQQFC. The CDR3 region has the DNA TGTGCCAGCAGTTTAGGGGGCGGGGGGGCGTACCAGCAGTTCTGT.

This clonotype was detected once. The CDR3 carries no conserved terminal phenylalanine or tryptophan, so it likely arises from a read error. V gene TRBV9 combines with J gene TRBJ2-3, with D unresolved. The CDR3 has 13 residues. V was shortened by 3 bases and J by 12 bases, with 17 bases between the two germline ends. CDR1 SGDLS and CDR2 YYNGEE come from the germline V gene. The CDR3 region has the DNA TGTGCCAGCAGCGCCGCTGATACAGAAGCTCAGTATGTT. Translated: CASSAADTEAQYV.

The sample holds one count of this clonotype. Here the CDR3 omits its conserved ending phenylalanine or tryptophan, so a read error is the likely source. The limits of the CDR3 on the DNA are not certain, so only TCRdb's listed CDR3 is given. V is TRBV10-3 and J is TRBJ1-1. The germline gives CDR1 ENHRY, CDR2 SYGVKD. The CDR3 has 11 amino acids, counting both end residues. CDR3 residues: CAISEARSGLI.

Concerning this clonotype itself: Sequence at one end of the junction differs from germline and may be a read error. The J gene is TRBJ2-7, the V gene TRBV12-5; possible D gene TRBD1, 7 bases. The CDR3 totals 14 residues. Germline V gene data show CDR1 as LGHNT and CDR2 as FRNRAP. The CDR3 reads CASGFTGEDYEQYF. The CDR3 DNA reads TGTGCCAGTGGGTTCACAGGGGAGGACTACGAGCAGTACTTC.

This clonotype has a handful of counts. Likely a read error: the CDR3 ends without its conserved phenylalanine or tryptophan. It is unclear where the CDR3 begins or ends on the DNA, so no DNA is shown, and the CDR3 is as TCRdb lists it. This sequence joins TRBV2 and TRBJ2-4; the D segment call TRBD1 is taken from the table without a DNA check. Germline CDR1 SNHLY, CDR2 FYNNEI. The CDR3 comprises 12 residues, both ends counted. CDR3 amino acids: CASGGAGTIQHY.

Details on this clonotype: One junction end does not reproduce the germline sequence, and a read error may be involved. The chain combines TRBV6-5 with TRBJ2-1; tentative D call: TRBD2 (6 bases). The germline V gene encodes CDR1 MNHEY and CDR2 SVGAGI. The CDR3 spans 13 residues. CDR3 protein: CASSQDVAGSLSF. The CDR3 DNA is TGTGCCAGCAGCCAAGATGTGGCGGGAAGTCTGTCCTTC.

Notes on this clonotype: A junction end diverges from the germline sequence, so it may reflect a read error. The rearrangement joins TRBV19 to TRBJ2-3; 12 positions agree with TRBD1. This CDR3 has 14 residues. Germline CDR1 LNHDA, CDR2 SQIVND (reference sequence). The CDR3 DNA reads TGTGCCAGTAGTATTGGGACAGGGGGCGAAACGCAGTTTTTT. This sequence encodes CASSIGTGGETQFF.

The genes are TRBV10-3 and TRBJ1-2; TRBD1 matches at 7 bases. From germline, CDR1 is ENHRY and CDR2 SYGVKD. The CDR3 has 14 amino acids. The V gene end was trimmed by 4 bases and the J gene end by 7 bases; junction bases not matched to a gene: 9. CDR3 residues: CAISGDSALLGYTF. CDR3 bases: TGTGCCATCAGTGGGGACAGTGCTCTCCTTGGCTACACCTTC.

The chain couples TRBV20-1 to TRBJ1-4, with D unclear. Trimming removed 0 bases from V and 10 bases from J, with 6 bases in between. CDR1 DFQATT and CDR2 SNEGSKA come from the germline V gene (reference sequence). The CDR3 length is 11 residues. The DNA of the CDR3 is TGCAGTGCTAGAGAGGAGGGAAAACTGTTTTTT. This gives the protein CSAREEGKLFF.

This clonotype was detected only once. It is likely a read error, because the conserved phenylalanine at the end of the CDR3 is missing. The rearrangement links TRBV20-1 to TRBJ2-2, with TRBD2 matching over 15 bases. The ends lost 2 bases at V and 4 bases at J; junction bases unmatched: 2. This CDR3 comprises 16 residues. The germline CDR1 and CDR2 sequences are DFQATT and SNEGSKA (reference sequence). The CDR3: CSARPGLAGGTGELFL. The CDR3 region has the DNA TGCAGTGCTAGACCGGGACTAGCGGGGGGCACCGGGGAGCTGTTTCTT.

The chain links TRBV9 to TRBJ2-6; 10 bases are shared with TRBD1. Germline assignment: CDR1 SGDLS and CDR2 YYNGEE. This CDR3 has 17 amino acids. V shed 5 bases, J shed 3 bases, and the junction held 8 bases outside the gene matches. CDR3: CASSLTGGLDGANVLTF. Written as DNA, the CDR3 is TGTGCCAGCAGTTTGACAGGGGGCTTGGATGGGGCCAACGTCCTGACTTTC.

Points on this clonotype: At one end, the junction sequence differs from germline, possibly due to a read error. The J gene is TRBJ2-1, the V gene TRBV7-8; D call uncertain. This CDR3 region has 13 residues. The germline V gene has CDR1 SGHVS and CDR2 FQNEAQ. CDR3 region: CASSLSRGTDTHF. The CDR3 DNA reads as TGTGCCAGCAGCTTATCGCGAGGTACCGATACGCACTTC.

V usage is TRBV7-8 and J usage is TRBJ2-7, with D unresolved. The CDR3 consists of 14 residues. Germline V CDR1 and CDR2: SGHVS, FQNEAQ. V shed 2 bases and J shed 5 bases, with 13 bases lying between them. CDR3 loop: CASSLHPFAHEQYF. DNA of the CDR3: TGTGCCAGCAGCTTACACCCATTCGCCCACGAGCAGTACTTC.

Regarding this clonotype: At one end the junction does not follow the germline gene, possibly because of a read error. V gene TRBV7-2 combines with J gene TRBJ2-3; TRBD2 is a possible D gene (6 bases). Germline V CDR1 and CDR2: SGHTA, FQGNSA. CDR3 length: 16 amino acids. The CDR3 DNA reads TGTGCCGGCAGCCCCAAAAACGCGGGAAGCACAGATACGCAGTATTTT. Translation gives CAGSPKNAGSTDTQYF.